Presented here are 14 T cell receptor beta chains from one specimen sequenced in a study of human T cells and chemical hapten exposure. TCRdb passed the RACE reads through MiXCR, listing each CDR3 protein once. The profile shows 69,000 or so distinct CDR3 sequences, around a tenth of them singletons. The sample's time point: patch test 2, 6 weeks after DPC sensitization. Treatment noted: therapeutic diphenylcyclopropenone sensitization with weekly scalp DPC. The sample consisted of whole blood, taken in connection with sensitization to the hapten diphenylcyclopropenone (DPC). These receptors were collected from a woman between 45 and 60 years old with alopecia areata. Some clones in this sample may be carry-over from other donors' samples.

This clonotype was counted at least ten times. The rearrangement uses TRBV7-8 and TRBJ2-1; a possible D gene is TRBD2 (6 bases). Trimming shortened V by 1 base and J by 3 bases, and 25 bases separated the two germline ends. The CDR3 length is 20 residues. Germline CDR1 and CDR2: SGHVS and FQNEAQ. This chain's CDR3 is CASSLGMASETLLLYNEQFF. The CDR3 nucleotides read TGTGCCAGCAGCTTAGGGATGGCTAGCGAGACTCTCCTCCTCTACAATGAGCAGTTCTTC.

At least ten counts were recorded for this clonotype. The CDR3 sequence is CASSLASIWDREAQYF. The DNA of the CDR3 is TGTGCCAGCAGCTTAGCAAGCATCTGGGACAGGGAGGCCCAGTACTTC. The chain uses TRBV7-2 and TRBJ2-5; 9 nucleotides match TRBD1. CDR1 is SGHTA, CDR2 FQGNSA, per germline. The V gene end was trimmed by 0 bases and the J gene end by 9 bases; junction bases not matched to a gene: 11. The CDR3 length is 16 residues.

This clonotype was picked up many times. The V and J genes are TRBV7-8 and TRBJ2-1, with 10 bases fitting TRBD2. V lost 3 bases to trimming and J lost 5 bases; unmatched junction nucleotides: 13. Germline V gives CDR1 SGHVS, CDR2 FQNEAQ. The CDR3 totals 18 residues. The chain's CDR3 is CASSFRVWSGRADNEQFF. DNA for the CDR3: TGTGCCAGCAGCTTTAGGGTTTGGAGCGGGAGGGCGGACAATGAGCAGTTCTTC. The complete variable domain, with remaining parts taken from reference TRBV7-8 and TRBJ2-1, reads GAGVSQSPRYKVAKRGQDVALRCDPISGHVSLFWYQQALGQGPEFLTYFQNEAQLDKSGLPSDRFFAERPEGSVSTLKIQRTQQEDSAVYLCASSFRVWSGRADNEQFFGPGTRLTVL.

This clonotype was picked up many times. The gene calls are TRBV7-6 and TRBJ2-5, with 9 bases fitting TRBD2. Germline CDR1 is SGHVS and CDR2 is FNYEAQ. J lost 3 bases, V lost 1 base, and 3 bases had no gene match. This CDR3 is built from 15 residues. The DNA for the CDR3 is TGTGCCAGCAGCTTAGTCCCTAGCGGGGAAGAGACCCAGTACTTC. Protein sequence: CASSLVPSGEETQYF.

This clonotype occurred many times. This chain links TRBV5-6 with TRBJ2-7, with 8 bases aligning to TRBD2. Trimming at V came to 3 bases and at J to 2 bases, leaving 7 bases not matched to a gene. Germline CDR1 reads SGHDT; CDR2 reads YYEEEE. The CDR3 is made up of 15 amino acids. CDR3 loop: CASSSFGGRTYEQYF. DNA of the CDR3: TGTGCCAGCAGCTCCTTCGGCGGGAGGACCTACGAGCAGTACTTC.

This clonotype was detected ten times or more. V and J are TRBV7-6 and TRBJ2-2; D not certain. This CDR3 spans 12 amino acids. V was trimmed by 2 bases and J by 6 bases, leaving 4 bases between them. Germline lookup yields CDR1 SGHVS and CDR2 FNYEAQ. The CDR3 DNA follows: TGTGCCAGCAGCTTATATCCCGGGGAGCTGTTTTTT. Residues: CASSLYPGELFF.

The sample holds many counts of this clonotype. CDR3 nucleotides: TGTGCCAGCAGTTACTCTGGGGGAAGCTCCTATAATTCACCCCTCCACTTT. Translating gives CASSYSGGSSYNSPLHF. This sequence joins TRBV6-6 and TRBJ1-6, with D perhaps TRBD1 (5 bases). This CDR3 has 17 amino acids. The germline gives CDR1 MNHNY, CDR2 SVGAGI (reference sequence). Trimming shortened V by 0 bases and J by 0 bases, and 9 bases separated the two germline ends.

This clonotype showed up many times. The gene calls are TRBV29-1 and TRBJ1-5, with 9 bases lining up with TRBD1. CDR1 and CDR2 from the germline V gene are SQVTM and ANQGSEA. V lost 5 bases and J lost 9; bases outside the gene matches: 8. The CDR3 has 13 residues. The CDR3 protein is CSVQTGGSLPQHF. CDR3 nucleotides: TGCAGCGTTCAGACAGGGGGAAGTTTGCCCCAGCATTTT.

This clonotype was observed a handful of times. The chain employs TRBV19 and TRBJ2-3, with D uncertain. The CDR3 spans 14 residues. Germline values: CDR1 LNHDA, CDR2 SQIVND (reference sequence). The ends were cut back, 4 bases at V and 3 bases at J, with 11 bases in the middle. In DNA form, the CDR3 reads TGTGCCAGTAGTACCCCAGATTGGACAGATACGCAGTATTTT. Translation gives CASSTPDWTDTQYF.

This clonotype was observed many times. This sequence joins TRBV7-9 and TRBJ1-3, with D possibly being TRBD1 (5 bases). The CDR3 contains 15 residues. The germline V gene has CDR1 SEHNR and CDR2 FQNEAQ (reference sequence). V shed 5 bases and J shed 0 bases, with 11 bases lying between them. CDR3 sequence reads: CASSQGRVSGNTIYF. CDR3 sequence (DNA): TGTGCCAGCAGCCAGGGCAGGGTCTCTGGAAACACCATATATTTT.

The CDR3 DNA sequence: TGTGCCATCAGTGCCTCGACAGGGGAAGGGACTGAAGCTTTCTTT. Translated, it gives CAISASTGEGTEAFF. The V call is TRBV10-3, the J call TRBJ1-1; 8 nucleotides align to TRBD1. Germline assignment: CDR1 ENHRY and CDR2 SYGVKD. The ends lost 4 bases at V and 5 bases at J; junction bases unmatched: 9. The CDR3 length is 15 residues.

V is TRBV7-9 and J is TRBJ2-3, with D unclear. The CDR3 is 16 residues long. The V end was cut by 5 bases, the J end by 1 base, with 16 bases between. The germline CDR1 and CDR2 sequences are SEHNR and FQNEAQ (reference sequence). The CDR3 sequence: CASSLNLGGRTDTQYF. The CDR3 nucleotides are TGTGCCAGCAGCCTCAACCTAGGTGGCCGCACAGATACGCAGTATTTT.

This clonotype was seen at least ten times. The chain combines TRBV20-1 with TRBJ2-2, with TRBD2 matching 8 bases. CDR1 is DFQATT and CDR2 is SNEGSKA in the germline V gene (reference sequence). The CDR3 extends over 13 amino acids. Trimming at V came to 7 bases and at J to 6 bases, leaving 7 bases not matched to a gene. The CDR3 spells CSGGSGIPGELFF. The CDR3 coding sequence is TGCAGTGGGGGTAGCGGGATCCCCGGGGAGCTGTTTTTT.

The chain recombines TRBV6-6 with TRBJ2-1, with D unclear. The V gene lost 0 bases and the J gene lost 10 bases, with 10 bases spanning the gap. This CDR3 comprises 13 residues. Germline CDR1 and CDR2: MNHNY and SVGAGI (reference sequence). In nucleotides, the CDR3 is TGTGCCAGCAGTTACTCAGGCGAAACAGAGCAGTTCTTC. Amino acid sequence: CASSYSGETEQFF.